The 21 T cell receptor beta chains in this list originate from one sample, sequenced in a study of blood T cell repertoires in COVID-19. TCRdb keeps only in-frame clones here, not all; method: immunoSEQ multiplex PCR. This table holds 80,000 or so clones, roughly 90% found once. Material for sequencing was peripheral blood. All receptors derive from a man aged 50-60 years with acute or convalescent COVID-19.

The chain's CDR3 is CASSLQGYNSPLHF. The CDR3 bases are TGTGCCAGCAGCCTACAGGGTTATAATTCACCCCTCCACTTT. V usage is TRBV7-6 and J usage is TRBJ1-6, with a tentative D call TRBD1 (6 bases). Germline-derived CDR1 and CDR2 are SGHVS and FNYEAQ. V was trimmed by 5 bases and J by 4 bases, leaving 9 bases between them. This CDR3 has 14 residues.

The chain joins TRBV2 to TRBJ1-2; D might be TRBD1 (6 bases). Germline loops: CDR1 SNHLY, CDR2 FYNNEI. The CDR3 extends over 15 amino acids. Deletions cut 6 bases from V and 4 bases from J, with 18 bases between. In nucleotides, the CDR3 is TGTGCCAGCAGACCAAACACAGGGTTGACCTATGGCTACACCTTC. Its translation is CASRPNTGLTYGYTF.

This clone was counted a few times. V and J are TRBV7-2 and TRBJ1-1; D perhaps matches TRBD1 (5 bases). CDR3 size: 12 residues. Germline V gene sequence: CDR1 SGHTA, CDR2 FQGNSA. The V gene lost 3 bases and the J gene lost 8 bases, with 10 bases spanning the gap. CDR3 DNA: TGTGCCAGCAGCTTGACCGGACAAGAAGCTTTCTTT. The encoded protein is CASSLTGQEAFF.

The chain has TRBV2 and TRBJ1-2; TRBD1 matches 8 bases. This CDR3 has 14 amino acids. V gave up 8 bases and J gave up 2 bases; unmatched junction bases: 7. Germline V gene sequence: CDR1 SNHLY, CDR2 FYNNEI. CDR3 region: CASSFRQGNYGYTF. The CDR3 bases are TGTGCCAGCTCGTTCCGACAGGGGAACTATGGCTACACCTTC.

This clone was detected only once. V gene TRBV5-1 combines with J gene TRBJ2-5, with 9 nucleotides matching TRBD1. Losses at the gene ends were 2 bases for V and 5 bases for J; bases not matched to a gene: 7. The CDR3 loop spans 15 amino acids. The germline CDR1 and CDR2 sequences are SGHRS and YFSETQ. CDR3 loop: CASSFGDRDRETQYF. CDR3 sequence (DNA): TGCGCCAGCAGCTTCGGGGACAGGGACCGGGAGACCCAGTACTTC.

The genes are TRBV4-3 and TRBJ1-2; 9 bases align to TRBD1. The CDR3 runs 14 residues. The J segment lost 8 bases and the V segment lost 5 bases, leaving 9 bases of the junction unmatched. Germline V gene data show CDR1 as LGHNA and CDR2 as YSLEER. CDR3 amino acids: CASSTGQGSLGYTF. CDR3 coding DNA: TGCGCCAGCAGCACAGGACAGGGGAGTTTAGGCTACACCTTC.

This rearrangement joins TRBV7-6 to TRBJ2-2; 7 nucleotides match TRBD1. The CDR3 is 16 residues long. V trimming: 1 base; J trimming: 5 bases; junction bases outside the gene matches: 7. Germline CDR1 and CDR2: SGHVS and FNYEAQ. This CDR3 reads CASSLGYRGVTGELFF. The CDR3 DNA follows: TGTGCCAGCAGCTTAGGCTACAGGGGAGTTACCGGGGAGCTGTTTTTT.

This chain uses TRBV2 with TRBJ2-7; no definite D call. Trimming removed 3 bases from V and 8 bases from J, with 14 bases in between. This CDR3 contains 13 residues. Germline V gives CDR1 SNHLY, CDR2 FYNNEI. For the CDR3, the DNA is TGTGCCAGCAGTGATCTGACTCTCAGTCAGCAGTACTTC. Amino acids: CASSDLTLSQQYF.

In its sample, this clone was seen once. CDR3 coding DNA: TGCAGCGCAGGCGGGCAGGGTCTATCCAGCGAGCAGTACTTC. Protein product: CSAGGQGLSSEQYF. The rearrangement joins TRBV29-1 to TRBJ2-7; TRBD1 or TRBD2 may be the D gene (5 bases each). The CDR3 consists of 14 residues. V was trimmed by 7 bases and J by 6 bases, leaving 22 bases between them. Germline CDR1 reads SQVTM; CDR2 reads ANQGSEA.

The rearrangement uses TRBV28 and TRBJ2-1, with unresolved D. The length of the CDR3 is 11 residues. The ends were cut back, 5 bases at V and 7 bases at J, with 6 bases in the middle. CDR1 is MDHEN and CDR2 is SYDVKM in the germline V gene. CDR3 coding DNA: TGTGCCAGCAGTACTCTTAATGAGCAGTTCTTC. This encodes CASSTLNEQFF.

The genes are TRBV5-1 and TRBJ1-2, with D possibly being TRBD1 (6 bases). Trimming stripped 4 bases from V and 4 bases from J, with 17 bases between. Germline V gene lookup returns CDR1 SGHRS and CDR2 YFSETQ. The CDR3 covers 15 residues. The CDR3 region has the DNA TGCGCCAGCAGCCCGCGAGGACAGAATCCCTATGGCTACACCTTC. Translating gives CASSPRGQNPYGYTF.

This sequence joins TRBV28 and TRBJ1-3; the match to TRBD1 covers 8 bases. Germline CDR1 reads MDHEN; CDR2 reads SYDVKM. The trim removed 7 bases at V and 0 bases at J, leaving 5 bases unmatched. The CDR3 runs to 15 residues. This chain's CDR3 is CASTADRGSGNTIYF. DNA for the CDR3: TGTGCCAGCACCGCAGACAGGGGCTCTGGAAACACCATATATTTT.

The chain has TRBV28 and TRBJ2-1; the match to TRBD2 covers 10 bases. V dropped 4 bases and J dropped 16; count of bases not matched to a gene: 13. Germline CDR1 MDHEN, CDR2 SYDVKM. This CDR3 spans 14 amino acids. CDR3: CASSSDPRTSGIFF. CDR3 in DNA: TGTGCCAGCAGTTCTGACCCCAGAACTAGCGGGATTTTCTTC.

V gene TRBV19 combines with J gene TRBJ1-5; D remains unclear. Per the germline V gene, CDR1 is LNHDA and CDR2 is SQIVND (reference sequence). V lost 8 bases and J lost 0, with 8 bases in between. This CDR3 has 13 residues. CDR3 nucleotide sequence: TGTGCCAGTTCCCGGAGTAGCAATCAGCCCCAGCATTTT. Amino acids: CASSRSSNQPQHF. The full variable domain, rest sourced from reference TRBV19 and TRBJ1-5, is DGGITQSPKYLFRKEGQNVTLSCEQNLNHDAMYWYRQDPGQGLRLIYYSQIVNDFQKGDIAEGYSVSREKKESFPLTVTSAQKNPTAFYLCASSRSSNQPQHFGDGTRLSIL.

V and J are TRBV27 and TRBJ2-7; the match to TRBD2 covers 9 bases. The CDR3 has 15 residues. V dropped 2 bases and J dropped 4; count of bases not matched to a gene: 6. Germline V lookup: CDR1 MNHEY, CDR2 SMNVEV (reference sequence). In nucleotides, the CDR3 is TGTGCCAGCAGTTTACTCCAGCGGGAGGATTACGAGCAGTACTTC. Encoded protein: CASSLLQREDYEQYF.

This clone was seen more than once but under ten times. The chain couples TRBV2 to TRBJ1-5; D may be TRBD1 (6 bases). Germline V gene lookup returns CDR1 SNHLY and CDR2 FYNNEI. The germline V and J ends were trimmed by 6 bases and 8 bases, with 17 bases remaining between them. This CDR3 is built from 14 residues. The CDR3 coding sequence is TGTGCCAGCAGCCAACAACAGGGTAGGAAGCCCCAGCATTTT. It yields the protein CASSQQQGRKPQHF. The whole variable domain, filled in from reference TRBV2 and TRBJ1-5, reads EPEVTQTPSHQVTQMGQEVILRCVPISNHLYFYWYRQILGQKVEFLVSFYNNEISEKSEIFDDQFSVERPDGSNFTLKIRSTKLEDSAMYFCASSQQQGRKPQHFGDGTRLSIL.

The V and J genes are TRBV12-3 or TRBV12-4 and TRBJ1-1, with D unresolved. V gave up 3 bases and J gave up 4 bases, with 3 bases separating them. The CDR3 has 11 amino acids. CDR3 DNA sequence: TGTGCCAGCAGTTTCGGCACTGAAGCTTTCTTT. Its translation is CASSFGTEAFF.

The gene calls are TRBV10-1 and TRBJ2-2; no clear D gene. With 8 bases removed from V and 2 bases from J, the gap between germline ends came to 6 bases. This CDR3 comprises 12 residues. The germline V gene encodes CDR1 WNHNN and CDR2 SYGVQD (reference sequence). CDR3 loop: CASEANTGELFF. The CDR3 DNA reads as TGCGCCAGCGAAGCCAACACCGGGGAGCTGTTTTTT.

The chain couples TRBV9 to TRBJ2-1; D may be TRBD2 (6 bases). The CDR3 has 13 amino acids. Trimming removed 4 bases at V and 7 bases at J, with 12 bases between. Germline values: CDR1 SGDLS, CDR2 YYNGEE. CDR3 in DNA: TGTGCCAGCAGCTCTCGGACTATTAATGAGCAGTTCTTC. Translated, it gives CASSSRTINEQFF.

The rearrangement links TRBV6-5 to TRBJ2-7, with 9 bases matching TRBD1. Per germline, CDR1 MNHEY and CDR2 SVGAGI. The CDR3 loop spans 11 amino acids. V dropped 6 bases and J dropped 12; count of bases not matched to a gene: 6. The CDR3: CASSTNRGPYF. Written as DNA, the CDR3 is TGTGCCAGCAGCACAAACAGGGGGCCGTACTTC.

V and J are TRBV19 and TRBJ1-2; TRBD1 matches 9 bases. The trim removed 8 bases at V and 2 bases at J, leaving 6 bases unmatched. The CDR3 loop spans 14 amino acids. Per germline, CDR1 LNHDA and CDR2 SQIVND (reference sequence). CDR3 region: CASGGQGRNYGYTF. CDR3 DNA: TGTGCCAGTGGTGGACAGGGGCGAAACTATGGCTACACCTTC.